What follows describes a single TCR beta chain. The data belong to a study of monozygotic twins with inflammatory bowel disease. CDR3 length: 11 amino acids. Germline V gene data show CDR1 as MNHEY and CDR2 as SVGAGI. Reanalyzing the 5' RACE reads, TCRdb keeps one entry per CDR3 protein, without DNA. In total, the table holds about 160,000 distinct CDR3 sequences. The chain is built from TRBV6-5 and TRBJ2-5. The receptor was isolated from a human donor with ulcerative colitis or Crohn's disease, or a healthy co-twin of an affected twin (not recorded which). Sequencing was done on a sample of blood. This chain's CDR3 is CASIQQETQYF.